This T cell receptor (beta chain) appears in the sequencing data of a study of post-analysis software for immune sequencing data. This clonotype turned up a few times. Sequencing libraries made from TCR beta cDNA carried unique molecular identifiers. It was from approximately 0.91 to 9.4 million T cells that some 470,000 cDNA molecules came. TCRdb itself ran the PCR reads through MiXCR, one entry per CDR3 protein. The sample includes fewer than 550,000 distinct CDR3 sequences, 30% to 40% of them seen just once. The sequencing sample was made of blood. The clonotype was recovered from a girl aged 2-17 years with multiple sclerosis.

The CDR3 region is CASSDRDKSVNTEAFF. The DNA for the CDR3 is TGCGCCAGCAGCGACCGGGACAAGAGTGTGAACACTGAAGCTTTCTTT. The chain carries TRBV5-1 and TRBJ1-1; weak D call: TRBD1 (6 bases). The germline V and J ends were trimmed by 4 bases and 0 bases, with 16 bases remaining between them. This CDR3 is 16 amino acids long. Germline V gives CDR1 SGHRS, CDR2 YFSETQ.